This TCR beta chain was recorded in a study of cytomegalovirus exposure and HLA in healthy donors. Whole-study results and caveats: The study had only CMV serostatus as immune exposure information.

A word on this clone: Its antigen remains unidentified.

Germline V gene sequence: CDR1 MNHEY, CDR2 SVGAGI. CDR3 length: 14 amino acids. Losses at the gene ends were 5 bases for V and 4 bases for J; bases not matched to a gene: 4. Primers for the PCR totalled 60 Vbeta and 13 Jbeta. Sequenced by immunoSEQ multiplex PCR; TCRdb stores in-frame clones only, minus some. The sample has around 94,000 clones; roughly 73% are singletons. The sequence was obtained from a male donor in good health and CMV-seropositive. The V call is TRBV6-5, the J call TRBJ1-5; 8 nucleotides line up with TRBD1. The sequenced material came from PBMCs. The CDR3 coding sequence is TGTGCCAGCAGTACCGACAGGGGAAATCAGCCCCAGCATTTT. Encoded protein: CASSTDRGNQPQHF.